This TCR beta chain was sequenced for a study of blood T cell repertoires in COVID-19. Study at large: PBMCs, B-cell-depleted T cells, or T cells were the source of the cDNA or gDNA that made up the material.

Per the study methods: Amplification of reference gene primers provided the estimated nucleated cell counts. Profiled with immunoSEQ multiplex PCR; TCRdb holds only in-frame clones, not every one. That table is the source of V, J and clone size, and D and trimming were worked out from the DNA. The sample contains about 160,000 clones, about 86% of which appear only once. V shed 5 bases and J shed 5 bases, with 14 bases lying between them. The CDR3 covers 14 residues. Per germline, CDR1 KGHDR and CDR2 SFDVKD. Seattle patient enrollment occurred during active infection, with longitudinal follow-up thereafter.

The receptor's source is a woman in her 70s with COVID-19, enrolled during active disease. The J gene is TRBJ2-5, the V gene TRBV24-1; no reliable D call. The sample taken for sequencing was peripheral blood. DNA of the CDR3: TGTGCCACCAGTGCAAGCAATGATGCGGAGACCCAGTACTTC. This codes for CATSASNDAETQYF.